The 25 T cell receptor beta chains below come from one sample, sequenced in a study of T cell responses to AZD1222 COVID-19 vaccine. The data were produced by immunoSEQ multiplex PCR, yet TCRdb's version contains in-frame clones alone and is incomplete. The sample contains approximately 190,000 clones, 90% to 95% of which appear only once. The source was peripheral blood, collected on day 0 of AZD1222 vaccination. The receptors stem from an adult in good health.

The rearrangement uses TRBV7-2 and TRBJ2-1; TRBD2 agrees at 14 bases. Germline V gene sequence: CDR1 SGHTA, CDR2 FQGNSA. The junction had 7 bases not matched to a gene; V was cut back by 4 bases and J by 8 bases. There are 16 residues in the CDR3. The CDR3 bases are TGTGCCAGCAGCTCTGGACTAGCGGGAGGAAGGGATGAGCAGTTCTTC. Translation: CASSSGLAGGRDEQFF.

This clone has a count of ten or more. The chain links TRBV4-1 to TRBJ2-7, with D perhaps matching TRBD2 (6 bases). The CDR3 length is 14 residues. The V end was cut by 10 bases, the J end by 0 bases, with 16 bases between. Germline assignment: CDR1 MGHRA and CDR2 YSYEKL. The CDR3 nucleotides read TGCGCCAAGACCCCGGGACTCTACTCCTACGAGCAGTACTTC. Protein sequence: CAKTPGLYSYEQYF.

The genes are TRBV3-1 (or the pseudogene TRBV3-2) and TRBJ1-6, with TRBD1 matching 9 bases. The germline V gene encodes CDR1 LGHDT and CDR2 YNNKEL (reference sequence). With V trimmed by 6 bases and J by 7 bases, 13 bases remained unmatched. The CDR3 length is 17 residues. DNA of the CDR3: TGTGCCAGCAGGGGGACAGGGTTGGCGTCGTGGAATTCACCCCTCCACTTT. This codes for CASRGTGLASWNSPLHF.

The gene calls are TRBV14 and TRBJ1-5; D not certain. The V end was cut by 0 bases, the J end by 10 bases, with 10 bases between. This CDR3 is 13 amino acids long. The germline gives CDR1 SGHDN, CDR2 FVKESK. The CDR3, as DNA: TGTGCCAGCAGCCAAGATATCCTGGCCCCCCAGCATTTT. Translating gives CASSQDILAPQHF.

The DNA for the CDR3 is TGTGCCAGCAGTCGACAGGGGAGTCAGCCCCAGCATTTT. Protein product: CASSRQGSQPQHF. The rearrangement joins TRBV6-2 or TRBV6-3 to TRBJ1-5; 8 nucleotides agree with TRBD1. This CDR3 has 13 amino acids. Germline V gene sequence: CDR1 MNHEY, CDR2 SVGEGT. Trimming at V came to 5 bases and at J to 6 bases, leaving 3 bases not matched to a gene.

This chain joins TRBV6-4 and TRBJ2-3, with D tentatively TRBD2 (5 bases). The V gene's germline CDR1 is MRHNA and CDR2 SNTAGT. Trimming took 8 bases from V and 0 from J, leaving 12 bases between them. The length of the CDR3 is 14 residues. The CDR3 spells CASGSSLSTDTQYF. CDR3 in DNA: TGTGCCAGCGGGAGTTCCCTCAGCACAGATACGCAGTATTTT.

This sequence joins TRBV4-3 and TRBJ1-1; perhaps TRBD1 as D (6 bases). V gave up 0 bases and J gave up 4 bases, with 9 bases separating them. The CDR3 covers 14 residues. In germline, CDR1 is LGHNA, CDR2 YSLEER. The CDR3 bases are TGCGCCAGCAGCCAAGATGACAGGATCACTGAAGCTTTCTTT. Translation gives CASSQDDRITEAFF.

The chain couples TRBV11-2 to TRBJ2-1, with D tentatively TRBD1 or TRBD2 (5 bases each). CDR3 length: 13 amino acids. CDR1 and CDR2 from the germline V gene are SGHAT and FQNNGV. Trimming shortened V by 5 bases and J by 9 bases, and 14 bases separated the two germline ends. CDR3 nucleotides: TGTGCCAGCAGCCCGGGGCCTGGCAGTGAGCAGTTCTTC. It translates to CASSPGPGSEQFF.

In nucleotides, the CDR3 is TGCAGCGTTGAAGGACAGGGGCTCTCTGGAAACACCATATATTTT. This translates into CSVEGQGLSGNTIYF. This chain uses TRBV29-1 with TRBJ1-3, with TRBD1 matching 8 bases. Losses at the gene ends were 1 base for V and 0 bases for J; bases not matched to a gene: 2. The CDR3 has 15 amino acids. CDR1 and CDR2 from the germline V gene are SQVTM and ANQGSEA.

The V call is TRBV3-1 (or the pseudogene TRBV3-2), the J call TRBJ1-1; weak D call: TRBD1 (5 bases). V was shortened by 0 bases and J by 6 bases, with 17 bases between the two germline ends. This CDR3 has 16 residues. Germline V gene lookup returns CDR1 LGHDT and CDR2 YNNKEL (reference sequence). This CDR3 reads CASSQDRGVEPAEAFF. The CDR3 DNA sequence: TGTGCCAGCAGCCAAGATCGGGGGGTTGAACCAGCTGAAGCTTTCTTT.

A remark on this clone: Other DNA sequences in this sample translate to the same CDR3. The V and J genes are TRBV5-4 and TRBJ2-7; 7 nucleotides match TRBD1. This CDR3 comprises 13 residues. Trimming at V came to 4 bases and at J to 1 base, leaving 2 bases not matched to a gene. The germline gives CDR1 SGHNT, CDR2 YYREEE (reference sequence). The CDR3 sequence is CASSPGQSYEQYF. The CDR3 DNA reads TGTGCCAGCAGCCCGGGACAGTCCTACGAGCAGTACTTC.

The rearrangement joins TRBV9 to TRBJ2-3; 10 bases agree with TRBD2. The CDR3 length is 16 residues. Germline lookup yields CDR1 SGDLS and CDR2 YYNGEE. V was clipped by 0 bases and J by 1 base; unmatched bases: 2. CDR3 in amino acids: CASSVVGTSGTDTQYF. CDR3 in DNA: TGTGCCAGCAGCGTAGTCGGGACTAGCGGCACAGATACGCAGTATTTT. The whole variable domain, filled in from reference TRBV9 and TRBJ2-3, reads DSGVTQTPKHLITATGQRVTLRCSPRSGDLSVYWYQQSLDQGLQFLIQYYNGEERAKGNILERFSAQQFPDLHSELNLSSLELGDSALYFCASSVVGTSGTDTQYFGPGTRLTVL.

V gene TRBV11-2 combines with J gene TRBJ2-1; TRBD2 is a possible D gene (5 bases). The germline V gene has CDR1 SGHAT and CDR2 FQNNGV. V lost 3 bases and J lost 6, with 9 bases in between. CDR3 size: 13 residues. CDR3 sequence (DNA): TGTGCCAGCAGCTTGGGAGTAAGCAATGAGCAGTTCTTC. This translates into CASSLGVSNEQFF.

The CDR3 sequence is CASSLLPATNEKLFF. The CDR3 bases are TGTGCCAGCAGCCTCCTTCCTGCGACTAATGAAAAACTGTTTTTT. This rearrangement joins TRBV5-5 to TRBJ1-4; D remains unclear. The germline CDR1 and CDR2 sequences are SGHKS and YYEKEE (reference sequence). The CDR3 sequence is 15 residues long. V was shortened by 4 bases and J by 2 bases, with 12 bases between the two germline ends.

The chain links TRBV23-1 to TRBJ2-1; D is perhaps TRBD1 (6 bases). TRBV23-1 carries the ORF label, with uncertain function. The CDR3 is 15 amino acids. Trimming took off 6 bases at V and 4 bases at J, with 16 bases between the two ends. In DNA, the CDR3 is TGCGCCAGCAGCCACAGGGATTCGCGGTACAATGAGCAGTTCTTC. Translating it yields CASSHRDSRYNEQFF.

The J gene is TRBJ1-1, the V gene TRBV5-4; no reliable D call. CDR1 SGHNT and CDR2 YYREEE come from the germline V gene (reference sequence). Between the trimmed V and J ends, which lost 0 bases and 5 bases, there was a span of 11 bases. This CDR3 comprises 14 residues. CDR3 region: CASSLEQPRTEAFF. As DNA, the CDR3 is TGTGCCAGCAGCTTGGAACAGCCGAGGACTGAAGCTTTCTTT.

This chain connects TRBV14 to TRBJ1-2, with D possibly TRBD1 on 5 matching bases. Germline-derived CDR1 and CDR2 are SGHDN and FVKESK. Deletions cut 1 base from V and 4 bases from J, with 10 bases between. The CDR3 length is 14 residues. The CDR3 spells CASSQGGASYGYTF. The CDR3 DNA reads as TGTGCCAGCAGCCAAGGCGGGGCTAGCTATGGCTACACCTTC.

The chain links TRBV28 to TRBJ1-5; tentatively, D is TRBD1 (5 bases). Trimming shortened V by 1 base and J by 0 bases, and 13 bases separated the two germline ends. The CDR3 spans 17 residues. CDR1 and CDR2 from the germline V gene are MDHEN and SYDVKM. The CDR3 region has the DNA TGTGCCAGCAGTTTATACCCCAGGGAGTCTAGCAATCAGCCCCAGCATTTT. The encoded protein is CASSLYPRESSNQPQHF.

The rearrangement links TRBV19 to TRBJ1-2; 8 bases line up with TRBD1. The V gene's germline CDR1 is LNHDA and CDR2 SQIVND (reference sequence). CDR3 size: 14 residues. Unmatched junction bases numbered 10, after V lost 9 bases and J lost 4 bases. The CDR3 sequence is CASQPRTGPYGYTF. For the CDR3, the DNA is TGTGCCAGCCAACCTCGGACAGGGCCCTATGGCTACACCTTC.

This chain links TRBV12-3 or TRBV12-4 with TRBJ2-1; D is unresolved. Trimming removed 4 bases from V and 7 bases from J, with 8 bases in between. The length of the CDR3 is 12 residues. The CDR3 reads CASSSVQNEQFF. The CDR3 DNA is TGTGCCAGCAGTTCGGTTCAGAATGAGCAGTTCTTC.

The chain carries TRBV7-8 and TRBJ2-2; tentatively, D is TRBD1 (5 bases). Trimming took off 5 bases at V and 4 bases at J, with 17 bases between the two ends. This CDR3 contains 16 residues. CDR1 SGHVS and CDR2 FQNEAQ come from the germline V gene. CDR3 loop: CASSPVLGAPTGELFF. CDR3 DNA sequence: TGTGCCAGCAGCCCCGTTTTAGGGGCGCCCACCGGGGAGCTGTTTTTT.

This chain connects TRBV28 to TRBJ2-1, with a possible D match to TRBD2 (5 bases). The V end lost 3 bases, the J end lost 6 bases, and 24 bases lay between the germline ends. Per the germline V gene, CDR1 is MDHEN and CDR2 is SYDVKM. The CDR3 loop spans 18 amino acids. The CDR3 here is CASSFPEFSGGPGNEQFF. The DNA of the CDR3 is TGTGCCAGCAGTTTCCCCGAATTTTCAGGAGGACCTGGCAATGAGCAGTTCTTC.

The DNA of the CDR3 is TGCGCCAGCAGCTTGAACGGGGGCGGAATCGGGGAGCTGTTTTTT. As protein: CASSLNGGGIGELFF. The V call is TRBV5-1, the J call TRBJ2-2; the D call may be TRBD1 or TRBD2 (6 bases each). This CDR3 region has 15 residues. The V gene lost 1 base and the J gene lost 7 bases, with 14 bases spanning the gap. Germline assignment: CDR1 SGHRS and CDR2 YFSETQ.

The chain links TRBV5-1 to TRBJ1-4, with 11 bases fitting TRBD1. The CDR3 runs to 16 residues. From germline, CDR1 is SGHRS and CDR2 YFSETQ. V lost 4 bases, J lost 2 bases, and 4 bases stayed unmatched. This CDR3 reads CASSAGQGDTNEKLFF. The CDR3 DNA follows: TGCGCCAGCAGCGCGGGACAGGGGGATACTAATGAAAAACTGTTTTTT.

V usage is TRBV30 and J usage is TRBJ2-7; D is perhaps TRBD1 (6 bases). The CDR3 length is 12 residues. Germline V lookup: CDR1 GTSNPN, CDR2 SVGIG (reference sequence). Deletions cut 0 bases from V and 6 bases from J, with 9 bases between. CDR3 DNA sequence: TGTGCCTGGAGTGTCGTAGGGGGCGAGCAGTACTTC. It encodes CAWSVVGGEQYF.